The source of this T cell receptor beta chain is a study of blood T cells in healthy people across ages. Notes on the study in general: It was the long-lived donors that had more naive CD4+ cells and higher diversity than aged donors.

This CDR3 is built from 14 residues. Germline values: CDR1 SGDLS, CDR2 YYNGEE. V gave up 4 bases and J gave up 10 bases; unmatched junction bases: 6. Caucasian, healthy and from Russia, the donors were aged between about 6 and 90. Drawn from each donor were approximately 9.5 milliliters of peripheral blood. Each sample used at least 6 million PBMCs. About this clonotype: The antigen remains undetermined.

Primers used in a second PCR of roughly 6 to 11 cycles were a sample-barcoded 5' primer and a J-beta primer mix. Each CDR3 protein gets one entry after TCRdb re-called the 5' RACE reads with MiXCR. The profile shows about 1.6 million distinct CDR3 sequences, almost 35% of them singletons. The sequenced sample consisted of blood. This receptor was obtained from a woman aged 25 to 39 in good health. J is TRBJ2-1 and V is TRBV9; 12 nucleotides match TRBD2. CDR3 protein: CASSTGTSGPEQFF. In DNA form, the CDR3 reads TGTGCCAGCAGCACCGGGACTAGCGGGCCGGAGCAGTTCTTC. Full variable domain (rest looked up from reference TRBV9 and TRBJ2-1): DSGVTQTPKHLITATGQRVTLRCSPRSGDLSVYWYQQSLDQGLQFLIQYYNGEERAKGNILERFSAQQFPDLHSELNLSSLELGDSALYFCASSTGTSGPEQFFGPGTRLTVL.